This T cell receptor beta chain was captured by sequencing in a study of PD-L1 blockade in urothelial cancer. Study summary: Bladder-origin urothelial cancer in males described about 90% of the 29 patients.

CDR1 and CDR2 from the germline V gene are SGHAT and FQNNGV. V was shortened by 4 bases and J by 7 bases, with 11 bases between the two germline ends. CDR3 length: 13 amino acids. Repertoires were generated with immunoSEQ multiplex PCR, while TCRdb's copy carries only in-frame clones and drops some. Of 55,000 to 85,000 clones in the sample, approximately 88% were seen once. A word on this clone: What it recognizes is unknown.

Study-wide results and limits: Those with durable benefit had larger increases in tumor-associated blood clones at 3 weeks. Clonality of blood TCR below the median before treatment predicted better survival.

This sample comprised PBMCs, obtained around atezolizumab (anti-PD-L1) treatment. This sequence joins TRBV11-2 and TRBJ1-5, with a tentative D call TRBD1 (6 bases). This sequence originates from a man aged 55 to 70 with urothelial cancer. CDR3 sequence: CASSSTGLQPQHF. CDR3 nucleotides: TGTGCCAGCAGCTCTACAGGGCTCCAGCCCCAGCATTTT.